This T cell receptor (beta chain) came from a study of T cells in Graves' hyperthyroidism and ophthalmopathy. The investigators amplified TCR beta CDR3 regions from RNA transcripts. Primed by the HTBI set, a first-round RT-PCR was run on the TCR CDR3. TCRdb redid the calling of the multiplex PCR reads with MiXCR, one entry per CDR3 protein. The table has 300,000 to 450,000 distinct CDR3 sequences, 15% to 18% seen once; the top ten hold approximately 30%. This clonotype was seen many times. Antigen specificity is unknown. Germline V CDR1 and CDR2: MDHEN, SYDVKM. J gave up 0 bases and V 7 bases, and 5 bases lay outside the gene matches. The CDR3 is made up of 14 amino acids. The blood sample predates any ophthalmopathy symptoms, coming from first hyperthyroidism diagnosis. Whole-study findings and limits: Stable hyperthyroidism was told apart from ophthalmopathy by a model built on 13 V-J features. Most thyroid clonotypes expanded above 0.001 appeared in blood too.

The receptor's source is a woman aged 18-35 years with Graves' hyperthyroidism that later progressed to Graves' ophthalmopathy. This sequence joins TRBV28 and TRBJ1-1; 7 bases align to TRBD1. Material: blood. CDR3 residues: CASIQGGLNTEAFF. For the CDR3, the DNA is TGTGCCAGCATCCAGGGGGGCCTGAACACTGAAGCTTTCTTT.